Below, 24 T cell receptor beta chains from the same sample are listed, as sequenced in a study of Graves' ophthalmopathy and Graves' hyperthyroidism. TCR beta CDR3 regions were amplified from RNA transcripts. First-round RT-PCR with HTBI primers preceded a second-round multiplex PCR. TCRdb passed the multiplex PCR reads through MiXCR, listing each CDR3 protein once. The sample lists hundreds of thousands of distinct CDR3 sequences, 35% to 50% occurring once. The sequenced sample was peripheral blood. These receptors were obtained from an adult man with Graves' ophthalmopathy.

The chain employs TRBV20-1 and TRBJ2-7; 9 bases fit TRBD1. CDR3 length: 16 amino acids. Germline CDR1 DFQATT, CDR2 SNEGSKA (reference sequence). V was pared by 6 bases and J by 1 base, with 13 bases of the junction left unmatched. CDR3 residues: CSAPPGQGVHSYEQYF. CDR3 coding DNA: TGCAGTGCGCCTCCGGGACAGGGAGTCCATTCCTACGAGCAGTACTTC.

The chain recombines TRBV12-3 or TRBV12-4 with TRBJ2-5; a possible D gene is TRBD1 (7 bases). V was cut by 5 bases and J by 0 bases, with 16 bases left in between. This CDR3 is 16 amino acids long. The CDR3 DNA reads TGTGCCAGCAGTCCCGGCGGGACAGCGTACCAAGAGACCCAGTACTTC. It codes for CASSPGGTAYQETQYF.

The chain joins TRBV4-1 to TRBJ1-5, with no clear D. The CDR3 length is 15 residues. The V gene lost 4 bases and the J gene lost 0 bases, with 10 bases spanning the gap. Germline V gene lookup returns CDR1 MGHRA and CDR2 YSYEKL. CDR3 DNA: TGCGCCAGCAGCCGCGCGGGATATAGCAATCAGCCCCAGCATTTT. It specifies CASSRAGYSNQPQHF.

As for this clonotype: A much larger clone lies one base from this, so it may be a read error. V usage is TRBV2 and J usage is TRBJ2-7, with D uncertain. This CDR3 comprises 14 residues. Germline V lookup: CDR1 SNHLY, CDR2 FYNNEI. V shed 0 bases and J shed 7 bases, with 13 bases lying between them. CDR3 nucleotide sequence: TGTGCCAGCAGTGAAGCAGGTGTGAACATAGAGCAGTACTTC. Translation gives CASSEAGVNIEQYF.

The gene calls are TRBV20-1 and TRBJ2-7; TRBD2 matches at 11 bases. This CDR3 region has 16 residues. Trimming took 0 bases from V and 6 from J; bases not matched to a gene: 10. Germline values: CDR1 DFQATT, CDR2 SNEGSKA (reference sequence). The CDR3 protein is CSARDATSGRKREQYF. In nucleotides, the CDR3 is TGCAGTGCTAGAGATGCCACTAGCGGGAGAAAGCGCGAGCAGTACTTC.

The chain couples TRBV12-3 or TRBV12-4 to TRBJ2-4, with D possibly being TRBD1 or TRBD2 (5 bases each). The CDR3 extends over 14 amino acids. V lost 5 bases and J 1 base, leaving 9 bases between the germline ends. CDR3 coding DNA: TGTGCCAGCAGTGCCAGGGAGGCCAAAAACATTCAGTACTTC. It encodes CASSAREAKNIQYF.

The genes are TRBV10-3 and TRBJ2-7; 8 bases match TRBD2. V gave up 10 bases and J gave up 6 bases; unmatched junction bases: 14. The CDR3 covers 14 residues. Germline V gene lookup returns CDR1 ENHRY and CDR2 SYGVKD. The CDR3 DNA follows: TGTGCCAGCCGGGGGGGCTCTGAAATCGGCGAGCAGTACTTC. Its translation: CASRGGSEIGEQYF.

The CDR3 coding sequence is TGTGCCAGCAGCTCCCGAGGGACCTTCCAAGAGACCCAGTACTTC. Its translation is CASSSRGTFQETQYF. The rearrangement links TRBV7-9 to TRBJ2-5; D assignment may be TRBD1 or TRBD2 (5 bases each). Trimming removed 4 bases at V and 1 base at J, with 13 bases between. The CDR3 length is 15 residues. The germline gives CDR1 SEHNR, CDR2 FQNEAQ (reference sequence).

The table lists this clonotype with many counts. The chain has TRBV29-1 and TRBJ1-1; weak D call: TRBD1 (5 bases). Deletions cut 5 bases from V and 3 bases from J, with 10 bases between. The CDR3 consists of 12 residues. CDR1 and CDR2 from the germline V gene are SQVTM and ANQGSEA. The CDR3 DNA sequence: TGCAGCGTTCACCTAGGGGACACTGAAGCTTTCTTT. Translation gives CSVHLGDTEAFF.

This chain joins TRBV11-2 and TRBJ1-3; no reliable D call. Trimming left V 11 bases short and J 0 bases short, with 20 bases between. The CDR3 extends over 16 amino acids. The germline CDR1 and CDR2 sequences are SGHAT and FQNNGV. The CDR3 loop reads CAWSPRWLTSGNTIYF. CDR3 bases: TGTGCCTGGAGTCCCCGGTGGCTGACCTCTGGAAACACCATATATTTT.

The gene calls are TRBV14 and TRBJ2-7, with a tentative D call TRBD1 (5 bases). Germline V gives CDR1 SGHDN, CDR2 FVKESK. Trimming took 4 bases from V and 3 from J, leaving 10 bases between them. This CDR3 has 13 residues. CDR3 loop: CASSLRQYYEQYF. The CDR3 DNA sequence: TGTGCCAGCAGCCTTCGACAGTACTACGAGCAGTACTTC.

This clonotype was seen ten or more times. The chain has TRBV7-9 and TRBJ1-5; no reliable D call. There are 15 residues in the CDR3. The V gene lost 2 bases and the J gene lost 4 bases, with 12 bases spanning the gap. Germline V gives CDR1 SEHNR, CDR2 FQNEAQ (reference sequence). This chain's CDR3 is CASSLSGAGNQPQHF. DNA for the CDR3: TGTGCCAGCAGCTTAAGTGGAGCGGGAAATCAGCCCCAGCATTTT.

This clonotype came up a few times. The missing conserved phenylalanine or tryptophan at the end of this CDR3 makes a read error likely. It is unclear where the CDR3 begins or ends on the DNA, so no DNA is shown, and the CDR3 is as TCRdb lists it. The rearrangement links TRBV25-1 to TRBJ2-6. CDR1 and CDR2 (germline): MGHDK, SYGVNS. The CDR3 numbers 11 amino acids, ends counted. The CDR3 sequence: CASSEYDGKNT.

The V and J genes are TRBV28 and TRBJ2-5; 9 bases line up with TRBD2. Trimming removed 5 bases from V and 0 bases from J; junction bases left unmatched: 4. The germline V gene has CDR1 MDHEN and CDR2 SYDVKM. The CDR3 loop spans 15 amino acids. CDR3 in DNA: TGTGCCAGCAGTGATTCTAGCGGGAACCAAGAGACCCAGTACTTC. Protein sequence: CASSDSSGNQETQYF.

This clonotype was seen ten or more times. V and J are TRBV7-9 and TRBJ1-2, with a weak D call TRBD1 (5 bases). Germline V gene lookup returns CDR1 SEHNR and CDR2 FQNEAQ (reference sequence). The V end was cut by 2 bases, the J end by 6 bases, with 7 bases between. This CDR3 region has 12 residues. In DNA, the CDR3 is TGTGCCAGCAGCTTAACCAGGGATGGCTACACCTTC. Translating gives CASSLTRDGYTF.

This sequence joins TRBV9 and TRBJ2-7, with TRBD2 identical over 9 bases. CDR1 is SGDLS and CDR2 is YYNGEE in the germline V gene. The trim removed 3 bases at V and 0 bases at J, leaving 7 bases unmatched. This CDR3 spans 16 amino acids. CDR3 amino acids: CASSAGSGSHSYEQYF. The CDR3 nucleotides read TGTGCCAGCAGCGCCGGTAGCGGGAGCCACTCCTACGAGCAGTACTTC.

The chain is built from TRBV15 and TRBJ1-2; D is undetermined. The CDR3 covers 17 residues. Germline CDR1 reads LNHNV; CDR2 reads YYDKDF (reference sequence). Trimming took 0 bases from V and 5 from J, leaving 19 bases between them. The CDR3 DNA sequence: TGTGCCACCAGCAGAGAGAAAGGTCGACGGGTTCAATATGGCTACACCTTC. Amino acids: CATSREKGRRVQYGYTF.

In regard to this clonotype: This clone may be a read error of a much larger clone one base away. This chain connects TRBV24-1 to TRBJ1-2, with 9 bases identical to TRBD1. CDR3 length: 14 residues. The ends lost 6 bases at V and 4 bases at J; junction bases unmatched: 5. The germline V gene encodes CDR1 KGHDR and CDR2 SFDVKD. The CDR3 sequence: CATSYRGHGYGYTF. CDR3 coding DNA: TGTGCCACCAGTTACAGGGGGCACGGCTATGGCTACACCTTC.

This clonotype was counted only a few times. CDR3 region: CATSDPGTGLETQYF. CDR3 nucleotide sequence: TGTGCCACCAGTGACCCAGGGACAGGGCTAGAGACCCAGTACTTC. J is TRBJ2-5 and V is TRBV24-1, with TRBD1 identical over 9 bases. The CDR3 extends over 15 amino acids. Germline values: CDR1 KGHDR, CDR2 SFDVKD. Germline trimming cut 4 bases from V and 4 bases from J; bases unmatched to any gene: 6.

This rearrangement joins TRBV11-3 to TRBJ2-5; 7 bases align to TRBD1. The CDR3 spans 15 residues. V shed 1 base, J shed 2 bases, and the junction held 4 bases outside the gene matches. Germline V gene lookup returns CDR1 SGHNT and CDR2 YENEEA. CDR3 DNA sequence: TGTGCCAGCAGCTTAGGGAACAGGGGACAAGAGACCCAGTACTTC. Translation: CASSLGNRGQETQYF.

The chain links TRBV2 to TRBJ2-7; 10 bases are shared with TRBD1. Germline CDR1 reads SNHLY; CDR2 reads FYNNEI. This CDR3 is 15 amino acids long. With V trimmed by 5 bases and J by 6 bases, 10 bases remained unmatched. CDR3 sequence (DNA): TGTGCCAGCAGTACATCCAGGGACAGGGGCGGCGAGCAGTACTTC. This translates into CASSTSRDRGGEQYF.

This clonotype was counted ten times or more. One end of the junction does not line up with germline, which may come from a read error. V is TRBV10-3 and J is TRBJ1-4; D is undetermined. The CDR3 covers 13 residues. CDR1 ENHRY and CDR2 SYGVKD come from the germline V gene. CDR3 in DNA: TGTGCCAGCAGTTACTCGGATCGTGAAAAACTGTTTTTT. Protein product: CASSYSDREKLFF.

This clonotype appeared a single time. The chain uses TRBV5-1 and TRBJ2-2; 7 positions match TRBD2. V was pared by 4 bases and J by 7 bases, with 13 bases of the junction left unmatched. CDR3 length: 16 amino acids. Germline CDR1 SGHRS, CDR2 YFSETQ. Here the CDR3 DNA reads TGCGCCAGCAGCCCCGCAGGGACTACCGCCGTCGGGGAGCTGTTTTTT. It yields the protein CASSPAGTTAVGELFF.

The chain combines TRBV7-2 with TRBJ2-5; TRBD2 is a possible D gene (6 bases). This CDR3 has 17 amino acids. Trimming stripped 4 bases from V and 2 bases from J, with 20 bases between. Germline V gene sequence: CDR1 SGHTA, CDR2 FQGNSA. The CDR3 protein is CASSWDSRLLGQETQYF. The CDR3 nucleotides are TGTGCCAGCAGCTGGGACTCTAGACTTTTAGGGCAAGAGACCCAGTACTTC. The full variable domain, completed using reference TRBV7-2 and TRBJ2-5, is GAGVSQSPSNKVTEKGKDVELRCDPISGHTALYWYRQSLGQGLEFLIYFQGNSAPDKSGLPSDRFSAERTGGSVSTLTIQRTQQEDSAVYLCASSWDSRLLGQETQYFGPGTRLLVL.